This T cell receptor (beta chain) was observed in a study of identical twins. Regarding the study as a whole: Excess low generation probability was seen in twin-shared out-of-frame alpha sequences. Models predicted less out-of-frame TCR alpha sharing in monozygotic twins than was found. Conclusions were based on cross-sectional statistical analysis, without following the same donors. Fewer insertions characterized abundant cord blood beta clonotypes, whereas memory repertoires showed none.

TCRdb re-analysed the 5' RACE reads in MiXCR, keeping a single row per CDR3 protein. The data show 640,000 or so distinct CDR3 sequences, 6.1% seen once. There are many counts of this clonotype. As yet, its antigen is unknown. The specimen sequenced was naive T cells sorted from blood. This clonotype was sampled from a man between 18 and 35 years old in good health.

The CDR3: CASSISGTGLAFGQYF. Written as DNA, the CDR3 is TGTGCCAGCAGTATCTCCGGGACAGGGCTCGCGTTTGGGCAGTATTTT. This rearrangement joins TRBV12-3 or TRBV12-4 to TRBJ2-3; 9 bases map to TRBD1. This CDR3 has 16 amino acids. V dropped 5 bases and J dropped 11; count of bases not matched to a gene: 17.